One sample yielded the 26 T cell receptor beta chains listed below, sequenced in a study of shared clonotypes between healthy human individuals. Naive CD8 cells were CD45RO-negative, positively selected for CCR7, excluding terminally differentiated effector memory CD45RA+ cells. Libraries were prepared by immunoSEQ multiplex PCR; TCRdb keeps only in-frame clonotypes and omits some of them. Seen here are 800,000 to 950,000 clones, 96% observed once, and the top ten hold less than 0.25%. Sequenced: naive CD8+ T cells sorted from blood. The receptors here all came from a man under 40 in good health.

The chain joins TRBV27 to TRBJ2-7; D is perhaps TRBD2 (6 bases). The CDR3 runs 12 residues. The ends were cut back, 8 bases at V and 4 bases at J, with 12 bases in the middle. Germline assignment: CDR1 MNHEY and CDR2 SMNVEV (reference sequence). The CDR3 spells CASRGGQYEQYF. CDR3 sequence (DNA): TGTGCCAGCCGGGGAGGTCAATACGAGCAGTACTTC.

The genes are TRBV13 and TRBJ2-7; 7 nucleotides match TRBD2. CDR3 size: 15 residues. V was clipped by 5 bases and J by 2 bases; unmatched bases: 9. Germline V gene sequence: CDR1 PRHDT, CDR2 FYEKMQ (reference sequence). For the CDR3, the DNA is TGTGCCAGCAGCCCGAACCGCGGGACTACCTACGAGCAGTACTTC. Residues: CASSPNRGTTYEQYF.

For the CDR3, the DNA is TGTGCCAGTAGTAGAGGTTGGAAGCCCCTCGAGCAGTACTTC. Its protein is CASSRGWKPLEQYF. The J gene is TRBJ2-7, the V gene TRBV19; D is unclear. The V end was cut by 4 bases, the J end by 6 bases, with 16 bases between. This CDR3 has 14 amino acids. Germline CDR1 and CDR2: LNHDA and SQIVND (reference sequence).

Points on this clone: This CDR3 is also generated by other DNA sequences in the sample. V and J are TRBV28 and TRBJ2-3; 11 nucleotides line up with TRBD1. CDR1 is MDHEN and CDR2 is SYDVKM in the germline V gene. The CDR3 length is 15 residues. The V segment lost 3 bases and the J segment 1 base; nucleotides outside the gene matches: 0. The DNA for the CDR3 is TGTGCCAGCAGTTTGGGACAGGGGGGCACAGATACGCAGTATTTT. Its protein is CASSLGQGGTDTQYF.

The J gene is TRBJ2-7, the V gene TRBV27; D gene ambiguous. Germline CDR1 reads MNHEY; CDR2 reads SMNVEV (reference sequence). Trimming removed 5 bases at V and 2 bases at J, with 13 bases between. This CDR3 has 14 residues. The CDR3 reads CASSDLGSTYEQYF. The CDR3 DNA is TGTGCCAGCAGTGATCTCGGGTCAACCTACGAGCAGTACTTC.

The chain joins TRBV6-5 to TRBJ1-5; D unclear. Per the germline V gene, CDR1 is MNHEY and CDR2 is SVGAGI. V was clipped by 6 bases and J by 7 bases, with 1 base between them. CDR3 length: 9 residues. The CDR3 sequence: CASRQPQHF. Here the CDR3 DNA reads TGTGCCAGCAGACAGCCCCAGCATTTT.

For this clone: This sample includes further DNA sequences coding for the same CDR3. The genes are TRBV28 and TRBJ2-7; 11 bases line up with TRBD2. Unmatched junction bases numbered 4, after V lost 3 bases and J lost 0 bases. CDR1 and CDR2 from the germline V gene are MDHEN and SYDVKM. CDR3 length: 16 residues. CDR3 loop: CASSFGTSGSSYEQYF. As DNA, the CDR3 is TGTGCCAGCAGTTTTGGTACTAGCGGGAGCTCCTACGAGCAGTACTTC. The variable domain in full, with the rest retrieved from reference TRBV28 and TRBJ2-7, is DVKVTQSSRYLVKRTGEKVFLECVQDMDHENMFWYRQDPGLGLRLIYFSYDVKMKEKGDIPEGYSVSREKKERFSLILESASTNQTSMYLCASSFGTSGSSYEQYFGPGTRLTVT.

This clone was seen just once. The rearrangement joins TRBV10-3 to TRBJ2-2; 7 bases fit TRBD1. Germline V CDR1 and CDR2: ENHRY, SYGVKD. The CDR3 consists of 13 residues. V shed 8 bases, J shed 9 bases, and the junction held 9 bases outside the gene matches. For the CDR3, the DNA is TGTGCCATCGTTCGGGAAGGGGGCTGGGAGCTGTTTTTT. Its protein product is CAIVREGGWELFF.

CDR3 sequence: CATSRDPRDSMNTEAFF. The CDR3 region has the DNA TGTGCCACCAGCAGAGATCCCCGCGACTCGATGAACACTGAAGCTTTCTTT. The J gene is TRBJ1-1, the V gene TRBV15; no firm D call. The V end was cut by 0 bases, the J end by 0 bases, with 14 bases between. The CDR3 has 17 amino acids. The V gene's germline CDR1 is LNHNV and CDR2 YYDKDF (reference sequence).

This sequence joins TRBV27 and TRBJ2-7; D ambiguous. This CDR3 is 14 amino acids long. Germline CDR1 MNHEY, CDR2 SMNVEV (reference sequence). V shed 4 bases and J shed 2 bases, with 12 bases lying between them. As DNA, the CDR3 is TGTGCCAGCAGTTCTGGAGCTTCTACCTACGAGCAGTACTTC. Protein product: CASSSGASTYEQYF.

The chain combines TRBV29-1 with TRBJ2-1; D is perhaps TRBD1 or TRBD2 (5 bases each). The CDR3 consists of 12 residues. Germline CDR1 is SQVTM and CDR2 is ANQGSEA. The V end lost 5 bases, the J end lost 7 bases, and 12 bases lay between the germline ends. The CDR3 nucleotides are TGCAGCGTTTGGGGGTTAGTGAATGAGCAGTTCTTC. It codes for CSVWGLVNEQFF.

The chain links TRBV29-1 to TRBJ2-3; 10 bases agree with TRBD2. V dropped 6 bases and J dropped 3; count of bases not matched to a gene: 12. This CDR3 contains 16 residues. CDR1 is SQVTM and CDR2 is ANQGSEA in the germline V gene. In DNA form, the CDR3 reads TGCAGCGTCGCCGGGTGGCTAGCGGGAGATACAGATACGCAGTATTTT. This encodes CSVAGWLAGDTDTQYF.

The chain joins TRBV14 to TRBJ2-1, with D possibly matching TRBD2 (5 bases). There are 15 residues in the CDR3. Germline CDR1 is SGHDN and CDR2 is FVKESK. Trimming shortened V by 0 bases and J by 4 bases, and 10 bases separated the two germline ends. CDR3: CASSQEAGEYNEQFF. DNA of the CDR3: TGTGCCAGCAGCCAAGAGGCGGGCGAGTACAATGAGCAGTTCTTC.

The chain employs TRBV29-1 and TRBJ1-2; 12 bases agree with TRBD1. Germline CDR1 is SQVTM and CDR2 is ANQGSEA. V gave up 6 bases and J gave up 3 bases; unmatched junction bases: 8. CDR3 length: 15 amino acids. The CDR3: CSVPTGTGGDYGYTF. DNA of the CDR3: TGCAGCGTCCCAACCGGGACAGGGGGCGACTATGGCTACACCTTC.

The chain carries TRBV28 and TRBJ2-1, with TRBD1 identical over 8 bases. This CDR3 is built from 17 residues. CDR1 MDHEN and CDR2 SYDVKM come from the germline V gene. V lost 5 bases and J lost 2; bases outside the gene matches: 11. CDR3 residues: CASSRSDWTGPYNEQFF. The CDR3 DNA reads TGTGCCAGCAGTCGATCTGATTGGACAGGGCCCTACAATGAGCAGTTCTTC.

This clone appeared once. The CDR3 loop is CASSYTDRGYEQYF. DNA for the CDR3: TGTGCCAGCAGCTACACGGACAGGGGCTACGAGCAGTACTTC. V is TRBV11-2 and J is TRBJ2-7, with 9 positions matching TRBD1. The CDR3 has 14 amino acids. Germline loops: CDR1 SGHAT, CDR2 FQNNGV. V lost 4 bases, J lost 3 bases, and 4 bases stayed unmatched.

V is TRBV2 and J is TRBJ1-2, with D possibly TRBD1 on 5 matching bases. The germline gives CDR1 SNHLY, CDR2 FYNNEI. The CDR3 loop spans 15 amino acids. V lost 8 bases and J lost 3, with 19 bases in between. The CDR3 here is CASLIGTGSYYGYTF. The CDR3 DNA sequence: TGTGCCAGCTTAATAGGGACTGGGTCGTACTATGGCTACACCTTC.

The CDR3 is CASSTDRFPYEQYF. The CDR3 bases are TGTGCCAGTAGTACTGACAGGTTCCCCTACGAGCAGTACTTC. The V call is TRBV19, the J call TRBJ2-7; a possible D gene is TRBD1 (6 bases). The CDR3 is made up of 14 amino acids. The V and J ends lost 4 bases and 2 bases respectively, with 12 bases between them. Germline V gene data show CDR1 as LNHDA and CDR2 as SQIVND (reference sequence).

The chain joins TRBV6-1 to TRBJ1-1; D ambiguous. The CDR3 loop spans 11 amino acids. Germline CDR1 MNHNS, CDR2 SASEGT. Deletions cut 3 bases from V and 8 bases from J, with 7 bases between. The CDR3 is CASSDFKEAFF. The DNA of the CDR3 is TGTGCCAGCAGTGACTTCAAGGAAGCTTTCTTT.

The rearrangement uses TRBV5-6 and TRBJ2-1; 9 bases are a match to TRBD1. V lost 7 bases to trimming and J lost 5 bases; unmatched junction nucleotides: 10. CDR3 length: 15 amino acids. Germline V gives CDR1 SGHDT, CDR2 YYEEEE. In DNA, the CDR3 is TGTGCCAGCCTCTCCCGGGACAGGGAACACAATGAGCAGTTCTTC. Protein sequence: CASLSRDREHNEQFF.

This clone was counted a single time. The chain joins TRBV10-3 to TRBJ2-7; TRBD1 is a possible D gene (6 bases). The germline V gene has CDR1 ENHRY and CDR2 SYGVKD. Deletions cut 4 bases from V and 3 bases from J, with 13 bases between. This CDR3 spans 14 amino acids. In nucleotides, the CDR3 is TGTGCCATCAGTGGACAGGACCTCCTCTACGAGCAGTACTTC. The encoded protein is CAISGQDLLYEQYF.

The V gene is TRBV27, the J gene TRBJ2-7; unclear D gene. This CDR3 contains 12 residues. V was clipped by 5 bases and J by 7 bases, with 12 bases between them. Germline V gives CDR1 MNHEY, CDR2 SMNVEV (reference sequence). As DNA, the CDR3 is TGTGCCAGCAGTGGGCCCTTGGGAGAGCAGTACTTC. This encodes CASSGPLGEQYF.

The chain recombines TRBV10-3 with TRBJ2-1, with D perhaps matching TRBD1 or TRBD2 (5 bases each). Germline CDR1 reads ENHRY; CDR2 reads SYGVKD. CDR3 size: 14 residues. With 0 bases removed from V and 9 bases from J, the gap between germline ends came to 12 bases. The CDR3 bases are TGTGCCATCAGTGAGTCGGGGGTAAGCGGTGAGCAGTTCTTC. Translating it yields CAISESGVSGEQFF.

The chain has TRBV7-2 and TRBJ1-5; 8 positions agree with TRBD1. With V trimmed by 5 bases and J by 5 bases, 8 bases remained unmatched. The CDR3 totals 15 residues. Looked up from germline, CDR1 is SGHTA and CDR2 is FQGNSA. CDR3 in amino acids: CASSLRQGWDQPQHF. The CDR3 DNA follows: TGTGCCAGCAGCCTTCGACAGGGGTGGGATCAGCCCCAGCATTTT.

Written as DNA, the CDR3 is TGTGCCAGCAGGCCCCGGGGGAGGGCCCAGGGGACCCAGTACTTC. Translation gives CASRPRGRAQGTQYF. V gene TRBV27 combines with J gene TRBJ2-5; 7 positions match TRBD2. The V and J ends lost 6 bases and 7 bases, in that order; junction bases with no gene match: 14. Germline V CDR1 and CDR2: MNHEY, SMNVEV (reference sequence). The CDR3 is 15 residues long.

This chain links TRBV19 with TRBJ2-7, with D tentatively TRBD2 (5 bases). The CDR3 is 14 amino acids. The germline CDR1 and CDR2 sequences are LNHDA and SQIVND (reference sequence). Trimming shortened V by 7 bases and J by 0 bases, and 13 bases separated the two germline ends. CDR3 bases: TGTGCCAGTACCGTTACTAGTAGCTCCTACGAGCAGTACTTC. It codes for CASTVTSSSYEQYF.